This TCR beta chain was sequenced for a study of cytomegalovirus exposure and HLA in healthy donors (dated by TCRdb to between 2016 and 2019). Turning to the overall study: A later analysis indicated that the 130 or so validation repertoires were generated on the platform also employed for the 600 to 750 repertoires of the first cohort. The aim of the study was to test whether cataloging public T cell receptors could identify signatures of past pathogen exposure. Besides the first cohort of under 700 subjects, a separate validation cohort made up of 120 different subjects was used. To predict cytomegalovirus infection status, the study combined high-throughput TCR immunosequencing, statistical association of individual TCRs with disease status, and machine learning. Beyond this particular receptor, the publication reports: In the study, some 160 TCR beta chains were listed as associated with cytomegalovirus. In vitro tests confirmed that a few of the cytomegalovirus-associated TCR beta chains recognize cytomegalovirus antigens. It was suggested by the authors that the approach could potentially be generalized to other disease states and immunological phenotypes. The validation cohort had no HLA typing available for a later analysis, so co-occurrence within that cohort was assessed over all 110 or so repertoires. A later analysis found that TCRs clustered in the first cohort also tended to co-occur in the approximately 120 validation repertoires, with more than 90% of cluster scores above 0. Most TCR sequences were observed very rarely across donors, whereas some public TCRs were present in many individuals. Cytomegalovirus status was reported to be diagnosed by the classifier with high specificity and sensitivity in both the original and validation cohorts.

The CDR3 starts with the cysteine, ends with the phenylalanine, and has 15 residues. Of the read, only the CDR3 DNA is kept; its 45 bases are in frame from base 1. Sequences SGHTA (CDR1) and FQGNSA (CDR2) are obtained from the germline V gene. Points on this clone: The target of this receptor is not known. One end of the junction varies from germline; a read error may be responsible.

The method behind the library was the immunoSEQ multiplex PCR assay. Regarding the original processing steps: To diagnose cytomegalovirus status from the catalog of TCR beta chain sequences, a statistical classification framework was built. In TCRdb, the immuneACCESS table is reduced to in-frame sequences with V and J assigned. These tables do not hold every clone; where another copy was compared, an unresolved V gene accounts for under half, and the others remain unexplained. The V and J calls and the clone size are those of that table, but D and trimming were determined from the DNA. The sample records more than 85,000 clones, roughly 90% of which are singletons. The top ten constitute 1.5% to 2% of the sample. The donors belonged to the validation cohort of approximately 130 subjects, which was separate from the roughly 700-subject first cohort.

The source material was PBMCs. This receptor chain uses TRBV7-2 and TRBJ1-3, with the D gene uncertain. The clonotype was recovered from a woman aged 18-30 years in good health and CMV-seronegative. Read as DNA, the sequence is TGTGCCAGCAGCGTAGCGCGGTTCTCTGGAAACACCATATATTTT. Its amino acids are CASSVARFSGNTIYF.